This TCR beta chain stems from a study of blood T cell repertoires in COVID-19. Generated by immunoSEQ multiplex PCR, the TCRdb table keeps only in-frame clones and is missing some. This sample has under 100,000 clones, with 70% to 90% found just once. V dropped 3 bases and J dropped 2 bases, with 6 bases sitting between them. In germline, CDR1 is SGHDT, CDR2 YYEEEE. CDR3 length: 12 amino acids. The TCR comes from a man aged 25-45 years with acute or convalescent COVID-19. The chain is built from TRBV5-6 and TRBJ2-7, with a tentative D call TRBD2 (5 bases). The sequencing sample was made of peripheral blood. The CDR3 is CASSSGTYEQYF. CDR3 bases: TGTGCCAGCAGCTCCGGGACCTACGAGCAGTACTTC.